Below, 17 T cell receptor beta chains from the same sample are listed, as sequenced in a study of blood T cells in healthy people across ages (dated by TCRdb to between 2014 and 2016). Receptors were amplified or captured by 5' RACE. For sequencing, an Illumina HiSeq 2500 was employed. A second PCR of roughly 6 to 11 cycles was performed with a sample-barcoded 5' primer and a J-beta primer mix. TCRdb took the public reads, trimmed them with fastp at Q25, ran MiXCR for clone calling and kept in-frame beta chains. A single entry per CDR3 protein holds the most common genes and DNA from its merged rows. Here the sample has some 700,000 distinct CDR3 sequences; 43% occur a single time. The leading ten clones occupy more than 20% of the sample. Sequencing was performed on blood. The receptors stem from a woman aged 60-75 years in good health.

The chain employs TRBV5-1 and TRBJ2-3, with D possibly being TRBD1 (5 bases). Germline lookup yields CDR1 SGHRS and CDR2 YFSETQ. The CDR3 is made up of 14 amino acids. The V end was cut by 2 bases, the J end by 2 bases, with 9 bases between. The CDR3 sequence is CASSFRQNTDTQYF. CDR3 nucleotides: TGCGCCAGCAGCTTTCGACAGAACACAGATACGCAGTATTTT.

The chain links TRBV27 to TRBJ2-4, with 7 bases lining up with TRBD2. This CDR3 region has 14 residues. Losses at the gene ends were 2 bases for V and 13 bases for J; bases not matched to a gene: 11. The germline gives CDR1 MNHEY, CDR2 SMNVEV (reference sequence). CDR3 amino acids: CASSLPRDYGKQYF. CDR3 nucleotides: TGTGCCAGCAGTTTACCCAGGGACTACGGGAAGCAGTACTTC.

On this clonotype itself: Being one base from a much bigger clone, this may be a read error. The chain couples TRBV29-1 to TRBJ2-3; D uncertain. The CDR3 is 15 amino acids. Germline V gives CDR1 SQVTM, CDR2 ANQGSEA. Trimming removed 3 bases at V and 5 bases at J, with 18 bases between. This chain's CDR3 is CSVEYGGGIIDTQYF. The CDR3 nucleotides read TGCAGCGTTGAGTACGGCGGTGGGATCATAGATACGCAGTATTTT.

This clonotype was counted a few times. The rearrangement links TRBV20-1 to TRBJ1-5; D not resolved. The V and J ends lost 1 base and 8 bases respectively, with 15 bases between them. The CDR3 contains 14 residues. CDR1 is DFQATT, CDR2 SNEGSKA, per germline (reference sequence). The CDR3 is CSARAGWREEPQHF. The CDR3 coding sequence is TGCAGTGCTAGAGCAGGATGGCGAGAGGAGCCCCAGCATTTT.

The DNA for the CDR3 is TGTGCCAGCAGCCAAGATCCCAGGGGGCTGAACACTGAAGCTTTCTTT. Protein: CASSQDPRGLNTEAFF. V usage is TRBV14 and J usage is TRBJ1-1; 8 bases are shared with TRBD1. Germline trimming cut 0 bases from V and 0 bases from J; bases unmatched to any gene: 3. CDR3 length: 16 residues. CDR1 and CDR2 from the germline V gene are SGHDN and FVKESK. Using reference TRBV14 and TRBJ1-1 for the parts outside the CDR3, the full variable domain is EAGVTQFPSHSVIEKGQTVTLRCDPISGHDNLYWYRRVMGKEIKFLLHFVKESKQDESGMPNNRFLAERTGGTYSTLKVQPAELEDSGVYFCASSQDPRGLNTEAFFGQGTRLTVV.

Note on this clonotype: Possible read error: a much larger clone is one base away. The chain couples TRBV12-3 or TRBV12-4 to TRBJ1-6; no clear D. V lost 3 bases and J lost 13, with 13 bases in between. The CDR3 is 13 amino acids. This CDR3 reads CASSFGVVEPLHF. The DNA of the CDR3 is TGTGCCAGCAGTTTTGGGGTGGTTGAGCCCCTCCACTTT.

This clonotype came up many times. V gene TRBV20-1 combines with J gene TRBJ2-3, with D tentatively TRBD1 (6 bases). Germline CDR1 is DFQATT and CDR2 is SNEGSKA (reference sequence). The CDR3 has 14 residues. Trimming left V 1 base short and J 3 bases short, with 11 bases between. CDR3 region: CSARGDTGTDTQYF. DNA of the CDR3: TGCAGTGCTAGAGGCGACACAGGGACAGATACGCAGTATTTT.

This clonotype was counted ten times or more. This sequence joins TRBV10-3 and TRBJ2-6; D is unclear. This CDR3 has 13 amino acids. The ends were cut back, 4 bases at V and 6 bases at J, with 7 bases in the middle. Per the germline V gene, CDR1 is ENHRY and CDR2 is SYGVKD. CDR3 sequence (DNA): TGTGCCATCAGTGCCCAGGCGGCCAACGTCCTGACTTTC. It specifies CAISAQAANVLTF.

This clonotype was counted a few times. CDR3 protein: CASATRGTGANVLTF. The CDR3 coding sequence is TGCGCCAGCGCGACTAGGGGTACAGGGGCCAACGTCCTGACTTTC. The chain joins TRBV5-1 to TRBJ2-6; D is possibly TRBD2 (6 bases). CDR1 and CDR2 from the germline V gene are SGHRS and YFSETQ. Trimming shortened V by 7 bases and J by 4 bases, and 15 bases separated the two germline ends. CDR3 length equals 15 residues.

The rearrangement joins TRBV13 to TRBJ1-1; D uncertain. The CDR3 is 15 amino acids. Trimming stripped 4 bases from V and 3 bases from J, with 15 bases between. CDR1 is PRHDT and CDR2 is FYEKMQ in the germline V gene (reference sequence). The CDR3 region has the DNA TGTGCCAGCAGCTCTAGGTCCCTCGGGGACACTGAAGCTTTCTTT. It codes for CASSSRSLGDTEAFF.

The gene calls are TRBV5-1 and TRBJ2-5; perhaps D is TRBD1 or TRBD2 (5 bases each). There are 11 residues in the CDR3. Trimming stripped 3 bases from V and 5 bases from J, with 5 bases between. The germline CDR1 and CDR2 sequences are SGHRS and YFSETQ. CDR3 in amino acids: CASSWDETQYF. In DNA form, the CDR3 reads TGCGCCAGCAGCTGGGACGAGACCCAGTACTTC. The variable domain in full, completed from reference TRBV5-1 and TRBJ2-5, reads KAGVTQTPRYLIKTRGQQVTLSCSPISGHRSVSWYQQTPGQGLQFLFEYFSETQRNKGNFPGRFSGRQFSNSRSEMNVSTLELGDSALYLCASSWDETQYFGPGTRLLVL.

Comment on this clonotype: The missing conserved phenylalanine or tryptophan at the end of this CDR3 makes a read error likely. This CDR3 reads CASSYGADVTYEQYS. DNA for the CDR3: TGCGCCAGCAGCTACGGAGCCGACGTGACGTACGAGCAGTACTCC. The chain employs TRBV5-1 and TRBJ2-7; D gene ambiguous. The CDR3 has 15 residues. The germline V gene encodes CDR1 SGHRS and CDR2 YFSETQ. The V end was cut by 3 bases, the J end by 4 bases, with 17 bases between.

Details on this clonotype: Relative to the germline gene, one junction end is altered; a read error may explain this. V usage is TRBV28 and J usage is TRBJ2-7, with 13 bases that match TRBD2. The CDR3 length is 17 residues. Germline assignment: CDR1 MDHEN and CDR2 SYDVKM. The CDR3 nucleotides are TGTGCCTGCAGTTCGATTAGGACTAGCGGGGGTTACTACGAGCAGTACTTC. It specifies CACSSIRTSGGYYEQYF.

Of note for this clonotype: Since a much larger clone is just one base distant, this may be a read error. The chain recombines TRBV4-3 with TRBJ2-3; 12 nucleotides agree with TRBD2. CDR3 length: 17 amino acids. The germline gives CDR1 LGHNA, CDR2 YSLEER. CDR3 DNA sequence: TGCGCCAGCAGCCAGGAGGAGACTAGCGGGAGCACAGATACGCGGTATTTT. Translating it yields CASSQEETSGSTDTRYF.

The chain links TRBV5-1 to TRBJ2-3, with 10 nucleotides matching TRBD2. V shed 4 bases, J shed 5 bases, and the junction held 7 bases outside the gene matches. Germline V gene sequence: CDR1 SGHRS, CDR2 YFSETQ. The CDR3 has 15 residues. For the CDR3, the DNA is TGCGCCAGCAGCCGATCTAGCGGGGGAGGAGATACGCAGTATTTT. Its protein is CASSRSSGGGDTQYF.

Only a few counts were recorded for this clonotype. The rearrangement uses TRBV6-5 and TRBJ2-7; tentatively, D is TRBD2 (5 bases). This CDR3 spans 14 amino acids. Germline V CDR1 and CDR2: MNHEY, SVGAGI. V was cut by 0 bases and J by 3 bases, with 9 bases left in between. CDR3: CASSYSIEGYEQYF. In nucleotides, the CDR3 is TGTGCCAGCAGTTACTCGATTGAGGGCTACGAGCAGTACTTC.

The chain employs TRBV30 and TRBJ2-4, with D tentatively TRBD2 (5 bases). This CDR3 region has 14 residues. From germline, CDR1 is GTSNPN and CDR2 SVGIG (reference sequence). V gave up 3 bases and J gave up 13 bases, with 22 bases separating them. The CDR3 sequence is CAWRSMTFGNEQYF. The DNA for the CDR3 is TGTGCCTGGAGGTCGATGACCTTCGGGAATGAGCAGTACTTC.